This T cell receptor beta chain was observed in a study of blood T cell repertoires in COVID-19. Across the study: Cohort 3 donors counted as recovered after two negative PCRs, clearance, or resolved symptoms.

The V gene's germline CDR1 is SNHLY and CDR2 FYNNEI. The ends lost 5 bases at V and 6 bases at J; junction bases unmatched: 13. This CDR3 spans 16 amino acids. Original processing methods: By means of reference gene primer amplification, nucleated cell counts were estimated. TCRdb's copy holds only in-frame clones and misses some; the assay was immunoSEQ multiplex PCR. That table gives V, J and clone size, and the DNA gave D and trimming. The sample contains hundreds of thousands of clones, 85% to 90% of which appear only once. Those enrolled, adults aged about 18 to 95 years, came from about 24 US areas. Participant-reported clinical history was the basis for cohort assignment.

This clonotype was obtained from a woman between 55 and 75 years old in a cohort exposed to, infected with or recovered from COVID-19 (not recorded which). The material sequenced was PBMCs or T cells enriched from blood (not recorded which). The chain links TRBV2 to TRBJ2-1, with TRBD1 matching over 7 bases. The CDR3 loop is CASSSFSAGGSNEQFF. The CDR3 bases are TGTGCCAGCAGTAGTTTTTCGGCAGGGGGATCCAATGAGCAGTTCTTC.